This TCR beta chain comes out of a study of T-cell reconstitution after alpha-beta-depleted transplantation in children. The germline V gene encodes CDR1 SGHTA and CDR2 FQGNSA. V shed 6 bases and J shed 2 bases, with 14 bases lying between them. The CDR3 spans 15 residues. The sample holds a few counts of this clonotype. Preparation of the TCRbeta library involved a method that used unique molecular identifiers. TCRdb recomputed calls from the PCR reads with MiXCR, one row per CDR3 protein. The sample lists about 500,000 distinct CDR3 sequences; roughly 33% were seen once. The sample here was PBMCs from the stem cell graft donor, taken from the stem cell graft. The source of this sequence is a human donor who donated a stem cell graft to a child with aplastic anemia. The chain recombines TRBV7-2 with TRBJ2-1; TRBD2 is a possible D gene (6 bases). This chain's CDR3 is CASRSGTPTYNEQFF. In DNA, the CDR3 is TGTGCCAGCAGGTCCGGGACTCCAACCTACAATGAGCAGTTCTTC.